Listed below are T cell receptor beta chains from one sample, sequenced in a study of beta chain features in type 1 diabetes. Sequencing was performed with immunoSEQ multiplex PCR; in TCRdb, only in-frame clones are kept and a portion is missing. The sample shows around 160,000 clones, under 60% of them seen only once. Sequencing was performed on Tregs from blood. The origin of the receptors is a man aged 18 to 30 in good health. CDR3s include the opening cysteine and the closing phenylalanine or tryptophan. A D gene is named only where the DNA matches it firmly. Expanded clones get a size class; other rows say once, few or many, or leave the size out.

NA	NA	TRBJ2-7	TRBV2	CASSPSPGYEQYF	TGTGCCAGCAGCCCAAGCCCTGGCTACGAGCAGTACTTC
NA	NA	TRBJ2-7	TRBV19	CASSNQAGEQYF	TGTGCCAGTAGTAATCAGGCGGGGGAGCAGTACTTC
NA	NA	TRBJ2-1	TRBV11-2	CASSWGRSYYNEQFF	TGTGCCAGCAGCTGGGGGAGGTCGTACTACAATGAGCAGTTCTTC
NA	many	TRBJ1-4	TRBV6-5	CASSLGGGRDEKLFF	TGTGCCAGCAGTTTGGGGGGTGGAAGGGACGAAAAACTGTTTTTT
NA	NA	TRBJ2-3	TRBV7-2	CASSPETDTQYF	TGTGCCAGCAGCCCCGAGACAGATACGCAGTATTTT
TRBD1	NA	TRBJ1-2	TRBV5-4	CASSGTGGGGYTF	TGTGCCAGCAGCGGAACAGGGGGTGGTGGCTACACCTTC
TRBD2	NA	TRBJ2-1	TRBV5-6	CASTPGLAGVWEQFF	TGTGCCAGCACCCCGGGACTAGCGGGAGTATGGGAGCAGTTCTTC
NA	few	TRBJ1-2	TRBV10-3	CAISVGFYGYTF	TGTGCCATCAGTGTCGGGTTCTATGGCTACACCTTC
TRBD1	few	TRBJ1-2	TRBV7-9	CASSLRDRDYGYTF	TGTGCCAGCAGCTTACGGGACAGGGATTATGGCTACACCTTC
TRBD1	once	TRBJ1-4	TRBV5-4	CASSAGTGGYEKLFF	TGTGCCAGCAGCGCCGGGACAGGTGGTTATGAAAAACTGTTTTTT
TRBD1	NA	TRBJ2-4	TRBV7-9	CASSRTGVAKNIQYF	TGTGCCAGCAGCCGGACAGGGGTAGCCAAAAACATTCAGTACTTC
NA	NA	TRBJ1-5	TRBV19	CASSIPRISNQPQHF	TGTGCCAGTAGTATTCCGCGGATAAGCAATCAGCCCCAGCATTTT
TRBD1	NA	TRBJ1-2	TRBV7-9	CASSLDGTGGERYTF	TGTGCCAGCAGCTTAGATGGGACAGGGGGCGAACGCTACACCTTC
NA	few	TRBJ2-5	TRBV11-1	CASSLGGAPGTQYF	TGTGCCAGCAGCTTAGGCGGGGCACCGGGGACCCAGTACTTC
NA	few	TRBJ2-1	TRBV5-6	CASNIGGPYNEQFF	TGTGCCAGCAACATCGGGGGGCCGTACAATGAGCAGTTCTTC
NA	few	TRBJ2-5	TRBV7-8	CASSSPLPGETETQYF	TGTGCCAGCAGCTCCCCCCTACCTGGGGAGACAGAGACCCAGTACTTC
NA	NA	TRBJ2-7	TRBV19	CASSGAFYEQYF	TGTGCCAGTAGTGGGGCCTTCTACGAGCAGTACTTC
NA	NA	TRBJ2-1	TRBV9	CASRAGGSPYNEQFF	TGTGCCAGCAGAGCAGGGGGGTCCCCCTACAATGAGCAGTTCTTC
NA	few	TRBJ2-4	TRBV30	CAWSVRGLAKNIQYF	TGTGCCTGGAGTGTAAGAGGTCTAGCCAAAAACATTCAGTACTTC
NA	NA	TRBJ2-7	TRBV15	CATSSESIGHGTYEQYF	TGTGCCACCAGCAGCGAATCGATAGGACATGGGACCTACGAGCAGTACTTC
NA	NA	TRBJ1-5	TRBV2	CASSGHASRNQPQHF	TGTGCCAGCAGTGGTCATGCTAGCCGCAATCAGCCCCAGCATTTT
TRBD2	NA	TRBJ2-1	TRBV15	CATSRGLAGGLYNEQFF	TGTGCCACCAGCAGAGGACTAGCGGGAGGGCTATACAATGAGCAGTTCTTC
NA	NA	TRBJ2-5	TRBV5-1	CASSLDIQETQYF	TGCGCCAGCAGCTTGGACATCCAAGAGACCCAGTACTTC
TRBD2	NA	TRBJ2-3	TRBV7-9	CAIAGGTDTQYF	TGTGCCATAGCGGGGGGCACAGATACGCAGTATTTT
NA	NA	TRBJ2-1	TRBV6-1	CASTPQGRANNEQFF	TGTGCCAGCACTCCTCAGGGGCGGGCCAACAATGAGCAGTTCTTC
NA	NA	TRBJ2-1	TRBV27	CASSLYRGSYNEQFF	TGTGCCAGCAGTTTATACCGGGGATCCTACAATGAGCAGTTCTTC
TRBD2	few	TRBJ2-1	TRBV10-3	CAISPRTSGSLGEQFF	TGTGCCATCAGCCCACGGACTAGCGGGAGTCTAGGTGAGCAGTTCTTC
NA	few	TRBJ1-1	TRBV23-1	CASAEVHLEAFF	TGCGCCAGCGCGGAAGTTCATCTAGAAGCTTTCTTT
TRBD1	NA	TRBJ2-5	TRBV7-9	CASSLEPGQDETQYF	TGTGCCAGCAGTTTAGAACCGGGACAGGACGAGACCCAGTACTTC
TRBD1	NA	TRBJ2-5	TRBV7-2	CASSSDRGQETQYF	TGTGCCAGCAGCTCCGACAGGGGGCAAGAGACCCAGTACTTC
TRBD1	few	TRBJ2-7	TRBV13	CASSPGTGATYEQYF	TGTGCCAGCAGCCCCGGGACAGGGGCGACCTACGAGCAGTACTTC
NA	NA	TRBJ1-2	TRBV6-5	CASSYGSGNYGYTF	TGTGCCAGCAGTTACGGTTCAGGGAACTATGGCTACACCTTC
TRBD2	once	TRBJ2-7	TRBV4-1	CASSQAGLAGSYEQYF	TGCGCCAGCAGCCAAGCTGGACTAGCCGGCTCCTACGAGCAGTACTTC
TRBD2	few	TRBJ2-7	TRBV7-2	CASSLRRGGGLSYEQYF	TGTGCCAGCAGCTTACGTCGCGGGGGAGGCCTCTCCTACGAGCAGTACTTC
NA	NA	TRBJ1-4	TRBV5-1	CASSLVGAEKLFF	TGCGCCAGCAGCTTGGTGGGGGCTGAAAAACTGTTTTTT
TRBD1	NA	TRBJ2-5	TRBV18	CASSRLVTGQGTKYETQYF	TGTGCCAGCTCACGACTGGTAACCGGACAGGGGACAAAATATGAGACCCAGTACTTC
NA	few	TRBJ2-5	TRBV7-9	CASSLYSEGTQYF	TGTGCCAGCAGCTTATACAGTGAGGGGACCCAGTACTTC
TRBD1	few	TRBJ2-6	TRBV29-1	CSVEGDRYSGANVLTF	TGCAGCGTTGAGGGGGACAGGTACTCTGGGGCCAACGTCCTGACTTTC
NA	NA	TRBJ1-5	TRBV6-1	CASSILQGSNQPQHF	TGTGCCAGCAGTATTCTACAGGGTAGCAATCAGCCCCAGCATTTT
NA	NA	TRBJ1-2	TRBV27	CASSEQGLGYTF	TGTGCCAGCAGTGAACAGGGTTTGGGCTACACCTTC
NA	NA	TRBJ2-1	TRBV29-1	CSVLEGGGEQFF	TGCAGCGTACTCGAGGGGGGGGGCGAGCAGTTCTTC
TRBD1	few	TRBJ2-1	TRBV7-2	CASSFRSGTGLYNEQFF	TGTGCCAGCAGCTTCCGTTCCGGGACAGGGCTCTACAATGAGCAGTTCTTC
NA	NA	TRBJ1-1	TRBV5-6	CASSWGQNTEAFF	TGTGCCAGCAGCTGGGGACAGAACACTGAAGCTTTCTTT
NA	once	TRBJ1-1	TRBV18	CASSPREVDEAFF	TGTGCCAGCTCACCTCGCGAAGTAGATGAAGCTTTCTTT
TRBD2	NA	TRBJ2-1	TRBV5-1	CASHRLREGLDEQFF	TGCGCCAGCCACCGTTTGCGGGAGGGCCTCGATGAGCAGTTCTTC